What follows are 32 T cell receptor beta chains derived from one specimen sequenced in a study of blood T cell repertoires in COVID-19. Data came from immunoSEQ multiplex PCR; TCRdb stores just in-frame clones and leaves some out. This sample yields around 190,000 clones, of which around 87% are seen a single time; roughly 24% belongs to the top ten. Material: PBMCs or T cells enriched from blood (not recorded which). These receptors were obtained from a woman in her 40s in a cohort exposed to, infected with or recovered from COVID-19 (not recorded which).

Here the CDR3 DNA reads TGCGCCAGCAGCTCCTTAATCGGACAGGAGCAGTTCTTC. Protein product: CASSSLIGQEQFF. This chain links TRBV5-1 with TRBJ2-1, with D possibly TRBD1 on 6 matching bases. CDR3 length: 13 residues. V was cut by 3 bases and J by 10 bases, with 14 bases left in between. The germline CDR1 and CDR2 sequences are SGHRS and YFSETQ.

The chain joins TRBV24-1 to TRBJ2-3; 7 bases are shared with TRBD1. The length of the CDR3 is 13 residues. Germline CDR1 KGHDR, CDR2 SFDVKD. CDR3 amino acids: CATGQASTDTQYF. DNA of the CDR3: TGTGCAACCGGACAGGCTAGCACAGATACGCAGTATTTT.

The chain has TRBV9 and TRBJ2-7; no reliable D call. The CDR3 spans 14 residues. Trimming took off 2 bases at V and 5 bases at J, with 14 bases between the two ends. Per germline, CDR1 SGDLS and CDR2 YYNGEE. As DNA, the CDR3 is TGTGCCAGCAGCGTGTCCATACTTCCCAACGAGCAGTACTTC. This translates into CASSVSILPNEQYF. Drawing the rest from reference TRBV9 and TRBJ2-7, the complete variable domain is DSGVTQTPKHLITATGQRVTLRCSPRSGDLSVYWYQQSLDQGLQFLIQYYNGEERAKGNILERFSAQQFPDLHSELNLSSLELGDSALYFCASSVSILPNEQYFGPGTRLTVT.

CDR3: CASSLSGGPGFF. The CDR3 nucleotides are TGTGCCAGTAGTTTGAGCGGGGGCCCCGGATTCTTC. The rearrangement uses TRBV19 and TRBJ2-1, with TRBD2 matching over 8 bases. The CDR3 sequence is 12 residues long. The junction had 10 bases not matched to a gene; V was cut back by 5 bases and J by 16 bases. Germline CDR1 LNHDA, CDR2 SQIVND (reference sequence).

V is TRBV4-1 and J is TRBJ2-7; perhaps TRBD1 as D (6 bases). Germline V lookup: CDR1 MGHRA, CDR2 YSYEKL. The CDR3 sequence is 14 residues long. The ends were cut back, 1 base at V and 4 bases at J, with 11 bases in the middle. As DNA, the CDR3 is TGCGCCAGCAGCCAAGGGCGGCAGGGGTACGAGCAGTACTTC. Its protein is CASSQGRQGYEQYF.

V and J are TRBV9 and TRBJ2-2; the D is unclear. V was cut by 4 bases and J by 6 bases, with 7 bases left in between. Looked up from germline, CDR1 is SGDLS and CDR2 is YYNGEE. The length of the CDR3 is 12 residues. CDR3: CASSRGPGELFF. The DNA for the CDR3 is TGTGCCAGCAGCCGAGGCCCCGGGGAGCTGTTTTTT.

The genes are TRBV29-1 and TRBJ1-1, with TRBD1 identical over 8 bases. Germline CDR1 is SQVTM and CDR2 is ANQGSEA. The CDR3 loop spans 12 amino acids. V was clipped by 3 bases and J by 5 bases; unmatched bases: 2. This chain's CDR3 is CSVEDRETEAFF. The CDR3 nucleotides are TGCAGCGTTGAGGACAGGGAAACTGAAGCTTTCTTT.

The genes are TRBV4-1 and TRBJ1-1, with TRBD1 matching over 7 bases. Germline lookup yields CDR1 MGHRA and CDR2 YSYEKL. V was pared by 3 bases and J by 2 bases, with 9 bases of the junction left unmatched. The CDR3 length is 16 residues. The CDR3 loop reads CASSHGTVKFNTEAFF. Written as DNA, the CDR3 is TGCGCCAGCAGCCACGGGACAGTTAAATTTAACACTGAAGCTTTCTTT.

The rearrangement uses TRBV5-1 and TRBJ1-1; D remains unclear. The germline gives CDR1 SGHRS, CDR2 YFSETQ. V was trimmed by 2 bases and J by 2 bases, leaving 7 bases between them. The CDR3 is 13 amino acids. The CDR3 here is CASSFFLNTEAFF. The CDR3 bases are TGCGCCAGCAGCTTCTTTTTAAACACTGAAGCTTTCTTT.

The chain recombines TRBV4-3 with TRBJ1-2; possible D gene TRBD1, 5 bases. The CDR3 totals 18 residues. Germline V gene data show CDR1 as LGHNA and CDR2 as YSLEER. Trimming took 0 bases from V and 1 from J, leaving 18 bases between them. The CDR3 bases are TGCGCCAGCAGCCAAGATTTGGGTAGGAGGGGCCTTAACTATGGCTACACCTTC. It is translated as CASSQDLGRRGLNYGYTF.

The CDR3 nucleotides are TGTGCCAGCAGTGAAGCGAACACTCACAGGGGAGATCAGCCCCAGCATTTT. This gives the protein CASSEANTHRGDQPQHF. This rearrangement joins TRBV6-1 to TRBJ1-5; 7 positions agree with TRBD1. V was clipped by 0 bases and J by 5 bases; unmatched bases: 10. The CDR3 extends over 17 amino acids. The germline gives CDR1 MNHNS, CDR2 SASEGT.

The V and J genes are TRBV5-8 and TRBJ2-5; TRBD1 matches 8 bases. Germline-derived CDR1 and CDR2 are SGHTS and YDEGEE. The junction had 5 bases not matched to a gene; V was cut back by 6 bases and J by 4 bases. The CDR3 covers 13 residues. The CDR3 here is CASTPQGGETQYF. CDR3 coding DNA: TGTGCCAGCACCCCACAGGGGGGAGAGACCCAGTACTTC.

The V call is TRBV18, the J call TRBJ2-2; D is perhaps TRBD2 (6 bases). CDR1 KGHSH and CDR2 LQKENI come from the germline V gene. The CDR3 length is 16 residues. With 3 bases removed from V and 4 bases from J, the gap between germline ends came to 15 bases. In nucleotides, the CDR3 is TGTGCCAGCTCACCTGCTGCGGGGCTCAGCACCGGGGAGCTGTTTTTT. This translates into CASSPAAGLSTGELFF.

This rearrangement joins TRBV12-3 or TRBV12-4 to TRBJ2-2; no definite D call. The V end lost 7 bases, the J end lost 6 bases, and 6 bases lay between the germline ends. CDR3 length equals 11 residues. CDR3 amino acids: CASTSAGELFF. The CDR3 DNA is TGTGCCAGCACTTCCGCCGGGGAGCTGTTTTTT.

This chain uses TRBV6-5 with TRBJ2-3; 10 nucleotides align to TRBD1. V was pared by 6 bases and J by 14 bases, with 5 bases of the junction left unmatched. The CDR3 loop spans 11 amino acids. The germline gives CDR1 MNHEY, CDR2 SVGAGI. CDR3 sequence: CASSLGTGVYF. For the CDR3, the DNA is TGTGCCAGCAGCCTAGGGACAGGGGTGTATTTT.

The chain employs TRBV30 and TRBJ2-3; 15 bases fit TRBD2. Germline V CDR1 and CDR2: GTSNPN, SVGIG (reference sequence). Losses at the gene ends were 8 bases for V and 4 bases for J; bases not matched to a gene: 7. CDR3 length equals 15 residues. The CDR3 protein is CAGRGLAGGADTQYF. DNA of the CDR3: TGTGCCGGCCGGGGACTAGCGGGAGGAGCAGATACGCAGTATTTT.

The genes are TRBV19 and TRBJ1-1; D remains ambiguous. The CDR3 covers 14 residues. From germline, CDR1 is LNHDA and CDR2 SQIVND (reference sequence). The ends were cut back, 2 bases at V and 5 bases at J, with 12 bases in the middle. The CDR3 sequence: CASSIIGLRTEAFF. The CDR3 nucleotides read TGTGCCAGTAGTATAATCGGGTTAAGGACTGAAGCTTTCTTT.

The chain has TRBV5-1 and TRBJ2-1, with TRBD2 matching 14 bases. Germline V lookup: CDR1 SGHRS, CDR2 YFSETQ. The CDR3 loop spans 16 amino acids. V lost 5 bases and J lost 2; bases outside the gene matches: 3. This CDR3 reads CASSKTSGGAYNEQFF. In nucleotides, the CDR3 is TGCGCCAGCAGTAAGACTAGCGGGGGGGCCTACAATGAGCAGTTCTTC.

This clone showed up many times. This sample includes further DNA sequences coding for the same CDR3. The V and J genes are TRBV12-3 or TRBV12-4 and TRBJ2-3; possible D gene TRBD2, 6 bases. CDR3 length: 13 amino acids. V was shortened by 5 bases and J by 1 base, with 7 bases between the two germline ends. CDR3 in DNA: TGTGCCAGCAGTGGAGGGGGCACAGATACGCAGTATTTT. Protein sequence: CASSGGGTDTQYF.

The chain joins TRBV5-1 to TRBJ2-1; D gene uncertain. CDR3 length: 14 amino acids. Trimming pared 4 bases from V and 0 bases from J, leaving 8 bases between. Germline V gene sequence: CDR1 SGHRS, CDR2 YFSETQ. CDR3 loop: CASSPFPSYNEQFF. The DNA of the CDR3 is TGCGCCAGCAGCCCCTTCCCCTCCTACAATGAGCAGTTCTTC.

The rearrangement joins TRBV6-4 to TRBJ2-3; weak D call: TRBD1 (6 bases). The CDR3 spans 15 residues. CDR1 and CDR2 from the germline V gene are MRHNA and SNTAGT. The V gene lost 4 bases and the J gene lost 1 base, with 12 bases spanning the gap. The CDR3 loop is CASSVEGDRTDTQYF. The CDR3 DNA is TGTGCCAGCAGTGTTGAGGGGGACCGCACAGATACGCAGTATTTT.

The rearrangement links TRBV7-6 to TRBJ1-2; perhaps TRBD1 as D (5 bases). Trimming shortened V by 2 bases and J by 7 bases, and 20 bases separated the two germline ends. This CDR3 comprises 16 residues. Germline V lookup: CDR1 SGHVS, CDR2 FNYEAQ. CDR3 nucleotides: TGTGCCAGCAGCTTACTTTCCGGTGGGGGGTTCGGTGGCTACACCTTC. It translates to CASSLLSGGGFGGYTF.

V usage is TRBV5-1 and J usage is TRBJ2-7; D unclear. Trimming took off 0 bases at V and 5 bases at J, with 15 bases between the two ends. The germline gives CDR1 SGHRS, CDR2 YFSETQ. CDR3 length: 15 residues. CDR3 sequence reads: CASSLATSWAHEQYF. CDR3 nucleotide sequence: TGCGCCAGCAGCTTGGCGACAAGTTGGGCCCACGAGCAGTACTTC.

With regard to this clone: Mismatch with germline at one junction end may stem from a read error. V usage is TRBV6-2 or TRBV6-3 and J usage is TRBJ2-7; D is unresolved. The CDR3 consists of 12 residues. Germline loops: CDR1 MNHEY, CDR2 SVGEGT. For the CDR3, the DNA is TGTGCCAGCAGTTACGGGCCGTACGCGCAGTACTTC. Amino acids: CASSYGPYAQYF.

The chain combines TRBV20-1 with TRBJ2-1; D unclear. V shed 3 bases and J shed 2 bases, with 11 bases lying between them. CDR1 and CDR2 (germline): DFQATT, SNEGSKA (reference sequence). The CDR3 covers 14 residues. The CDR3 DNA follows: TGCAGTGCTAGTCCTAGTTACCCCTACAATGAGCAGTTCTTC. Its translation is CSASPSYPYNEQFF.

This rearrangement joins TRBV4-1 to TRBJ1-2; D remains unclear. The CDR3 is 14 residues long. In germline, CDR1 is MGHRA, CDR2 YSYEKL. V lost 1 base, J lost 1 base, and 7 bases lay in between. CDR3 in amino acids: CASSQVGSNYGYTF. The CDR3 region has the DNA TGCGCCAGCAGCCAAGTTGGCAGTAACTATGGCTACACCTTC.

The chain joins TRBV9 to TRBJ2-3, with TRBD2 identical over 7 bases. The junction had 4 bases not matched to a gene; V was cut back by 1 base and J by 5 bases. Germline lookup yields CDR1 SGDLS and CDR2 YYNGEE. The CDR3 is 14 amino acids. The CDR3 nucleotides are TGTGCCAGCAGCGTAACTAGCGCGGGAGATACGCAGTATTTT. Its translation is CASSVTSAGDTQYF.

The chain combines TRBV5-5 with TRBJ1-1; no clear D gene. V was pared by 0 bases and J by 13 bases, with 16 bases between. The germline V gene has CDR1 SGHKS and CDR2 YYEKEE (reference sequence). The CDR3 is made up of 13 amino acids. This chain's CDR3 is CASSLEVWATRFF. The CDR3 region has the DNA TGTGCCAGCAGCTTGGAAGTCTGGGCGACCCGTTTCTTT.

Concerning this clone itself: At one end, the junction sequence differs from germline, possibly due to a read error. The V gene is TRBV18, the J gene TRBJ1-3, with 9 bases matching TRBD1. Germline V CDR1 and CDR2: KGHSH, LQKENI. CDR3 length equals 15 residues. DNA for the CDR3: TGTGCCAGCTCACGGAGGACAGGGGATGGAGACACCATATATTTT. This gives the protein CASSRRTGDGDTIYF. The variable domain in full, with the rest retrieved from reference TRBV18 and TRBJ1-3, is NAGVMQNPRHLVRRRGQEARLRCSPMKGHSHVYWYRQLPEEGLKFMVYLQKENIIDESGMPKERFSAEFPKEGPSILRIQQVVRGDSAAYFCASSRRTGDGDTIYFGEGSWLTVV.

The chain recombines TRBV4-1 with TRBJ2-7, with 8 bases fitting TRBD2. In germline, CDR1 is MGHRA, CDR2 YSYEKL. The CDR3 length is 15 residues. V shed 1 base and J 1 base; nucleotides not matched to a gene: 3. CDR3 loop: CASSQAGGHSYEQYF. Here the CDR3 DNA reads TGCGCCAGCAGCCAAGCGGGGGGGCATTCCTACGAGCAGTACTTC.

The chain is built from TRBV28 and TRBJ2-3; the D gene is possibly TRBD1 (6 bases). Per the germline V gene, CDR1 is MDHEN and CDR2 is SYDVKM. Trimming took 5 bases from V and 1 from J, leaving 13 bases between them. The CDR3 is 15 amino acids. CDR3 loop: CASSQDRYGTDTQYF. The CDR3 DNA sequence: TGTGCCAGCAGTCAAGACAGGTACGGCACAGATACGCAGTATTTT.

Written as DNA, the CDR3 is TGTGCCAGCAGCGCAGGGGCAAGCCAGCCCCAGCATTTT. Translating gives CASSAGASQPQHF. This chain links TRBV6-5 with TRBJ1-5; a possible D gene is TRBD1 (6 bases). Trimming left V 6 bases short and J 7 bases short, with 13 bases between. This CDR3 spans 13 amino acids. Germline CDR1 and CDR2: MNHEY and SVGAGI.